This T cell receptor beta chain derives from a study of vaccination and CD4 T cells after COVID-19. Study context: Two of the convalescents were Hispanic, and convalescents were six males and four females. At a median around 100 days (range 35 to 161) after diagnosis, post-COVID samples were drawn. In culture, cells were exposed to overlapping spike peptides from SARS-CoV-2, HCoV-NL63, HCoV-OC43 and HCoV-229E.

The CDR3 extends over 16 amino acids. V shed 0 bases and J shed 0 bases, with 10 bases lying between them. From germline, CDR1 is MNHEY and CDR2 SVGAGI. A remark on this clonotype: Its antigen is unknown.

Treatment of the sample: roughly ten-day PBMC culture with coronavirus spike peptide pools or control peptides (ViraFEST assay). Via ViraFEST, peptide pools expanded antigen-specific T cells before TCR sequencing. An Oncomine TCR Beta short-read assay was used to sequence the DNA from cultured CD4+ T cells. TCRdb fed the PCR reads into MiXCR, producing one record per CDR3 protein. The table includes 8,000 to 10,000 distinct CDR3 sequences, approximately 49% detected once. The chain is built from TRBV6-5 and TRBJ2-3; possibly TRBD1 for D (5 bases). This TCR derives from a human donor who had recovered from COVID-19. Sequences were obtained from CD4+ T cells from blood, cultured in vitro. The CDR3 DNA is TGTGCCAGCAGTTACTCATGGGGCGGCAGCACAGATACGCAGTATTTT. It yields the protein CASSYSWGGSTDTQYF.